The 18 T cell receptor beta chains reported below all come from one sample, sequenced in a study of T cells in Graves' hyperthyroidism and ophthalmopathy. Regions amplified from RNA transcripts were the TCR beta CDR3 regions. HTBI primers were the set used in a first-round RT-PCR of the TCR CDR3. TCRdb fed the multiplex PCR reads into MiXCR, producing one record per CDR3 protein. Altogether a few hundred thousand distinct CDR3 sequences are present, less than 25% being singletons, with the ten largest covering 26%. The sequencing sample was made of blood. These receptors were taken from a man in his late teens or twenties with Graves' hyperthyroidism.

This clonotype has a count of ten or more. This rearrangement joins TRBV11-2 to TRBJ1-5; D not certain. Trimming cost V 2 bases and J 3 bases, with 8 bases left between them. This CDR3 spans 14 amino acids. Germline CDR1 is SGHAT and CDR2 is FQNNGV. The CDR3 nucleotides are TGTGCCAGCAGCTTACACGGGTCCAATCAGCCCCAGCATTTT. It is translated as CASSLHGSNQPQHF.

This clonotype was counted between two and nine times. J is TRBJ1-2 and V is TRBV6-1; D gene unclear. The germline CDR1 and CDR2 sequences are MNHNS and SASEGT. V lost 1 base and J lost 8, with 20 bases in between. This CDR3 contains 16 residues. As DNA, the CDR3 is TGTGCCAGCAGTGAAGGTTGGACGCCACCAGCAGAGGGCTACACCTTC. Its translation: CASSEGWTPPAEGYTF.

This clonotype was observed at least ten times. This chain uses TRBV5-1 with TRBJ2-5, with TRBD1 matching 8 bases. This CDR3 is built from 15 residues. The V gene end was trimmed by 3 bases and the J gene end by 5 bases; junction bases not matched to a gene: 9. The germline V gene encodes CDR1 SGHRS and CDR2 YFSETQ. The DNA for the CDR3 is TGCGCCAGCAGCTCGGGCGACAGGGGAGTCGAGACCCAGTACTTC. It encodes CASSSGDRGVETQYF.

In this sample, this clonotype turned up a few times. A much larger clonotype is one base distant, so this may be a read error. The J gene is TRBJ2-7, the V gene TRBV28; 14 bases align to TRBD2. V lost 10 bases, J lost 3 bases, and 2 bases stayed unmatched. Per germline, CDR1 MDHEN and CDR2 SYDVKM. The CDR3 consists of 13 residues. Here the CDR3 DNA reads TGTGCCACGACTAGCGGGGGGGACTACGAGCAGTACTTC. Amino acids: CATTSGGDYEQYF.

The table lists this clonotype with many counts. The chain recombines TRBV28 with TRBJ2-3, with TRBD1 as a possible D gene (6 bases). The germline CDR1 and CDR2 sequences are MDHEN and SYDVKM. This CDR3 spans 15 amino acids. V lost 1 base to trimming and J lost 2 bases, with 10 bases between them. The CDR3 loop is CASSLSDSFTDTQYF. The CDR3 DNA follows: TGTGCCAGCAGTTTATCGGACAGCTTCACAGATACGCAGTATTTT.

As concerns this clonotype: Relative to the germline gene, one junction end is altered; a read error may explain this. The rearrangement links TRBV7-2 to TRBJ2-4; possibly TRBD1 for D (6 bases). CDR1 SGHTA and CDR2 FQGNSA come from the germline V gene. This CDR3 is 15 amino acids long. CDR3 sequence: CASSHGGGRGNIKYF. The DNA of the CDR3 is TGTGCCAGCAGCCATGGTGGGGGCAGGGGAAACATTAAGTACTTC. Based on the CDR3 plus reference TRBV7-2 and TRBJ2-4, the full variable domain is GAGVSQSPSNKVTEKGKDVELRCDPISGHTALYWYRQSLGQGLEFLIYFQGNSAPDKSGLPSDRFSAERTGGSVSTLTIQRTQQEDSAVYLCASSHGGGRGNIKYFGAGTRLSVL.

The rearrangement uses TRBV20-1 and TRBJ2-7, with D perhaps assigned TRBD1 or TRBD2 (5 bases each). Germline CDR1 is DFQATT and CDR2 is SNEGSKA (reference sequence). The germline V and J ends were trimmed by 6 bases and 3 bases, with 21 bases remaining between them. The CDR3 totals 15 residues. In DNA form, the CDR3 reads TGCAGTGCCAAGACCGAGGGCTGGGGGTTCTACGAGCAGTACTTC. It translates to CSAKTEGWGFYEQYF.

This clonotype was counted ten times or more. The chain is built from TRBV7-2 and TRBJ1-5; D uncertain. V lost 5 bases and J 4 bases, leaving 9 bases between the germline ends. The CDR3 runs to 13 residues. Looked up from germline, CDR1 is SGHTA and CDR2 is FQGNSA. The CDR3 is CASSMDGNQPQHF. DNA for the CDR3: TGTGCCAGCAGCATGGACGGTAATCAGCCCCAGCATTTT. The full variable domain, rest sourced from reference TRBV7-2 and TRBJ1-5, is GAGVSQSPSNKVTEKGKDVELRCDPISGHTALYWYRQSLGQGLEFLIYFQGNSAPDKSGLPSDRFSAERTGGSVSTLTIQRTQQEDSAVYLCASSMDGNQPQHFGDGTRLSIL.

Only a few counts were recorded for this clonotype. V gene TRBV28 combines with J gene TRBJ2-7, with 7 bases matching TRBD2. The CDR3 covers 14 residues. Per germline, CDR1 MDHEN and CDR2 SYDVKM. The ends lost 8 bases at V and 1 base at J; junction bases unmatched: 8. The CDR3 is CASSPLAESYEQYF. The CDR3 region has the DNA TGTGCCAGCTCCCCTCTAGCGGAATCCTACGAGCAGTACTTC.

The chain is built from TRBV12-3 or TRBV12-4 and TRBJ1-6; D is undetermined. V lost 2 bases and J lost 7, with 9 bases in between. The CDR3 loop spans 14 amino acids. The CDR3 sequence is CASSLSDGNSPLHF. CDR3 nucleotides: TGTGCCAGCAGTTTATCGGACGGGAATTCACCCCTCCACTTT.

This clonotype has more than one count but fewer than ten. The gene calls are TRBV20-1 and TRBJ2-2, with D tentatively TRBD2 (5 bases). Trimming left V 6 bases short and J 5 bases short, with 13 bases between. CDR3 length equals 13 residues. Germline values: CDR1 DFQATT, CDR2 SNEGSKA (reference sequence). DNA for the CDR3: TGCAGTGCGAAAAGGACGGGGACCGGGGAGCTGTTTTTT. It yields the protein CSAKRTGTGELFF.

This clonotype was observed a few times. The chain carries TRBV6-5 and TRBJ1-2, with D possibly matching TRBD1 (5 bases). CDR3 size: 14 residues. The V gene lost 0 bases and the J gene lost 5 bases, with 10 bases spanning the gap. CDR1 and CDR2 (germline): MNHEY, SVGAGI. In DNA form, the CDR3 reads TGTGCCAGCAGTTACTCGGACGGACAATATGGCTACACCTTC. Translating gives CASSYSDGQYGYTF.

The J gene is TRBJ1-5, the V gene TRBV19, with 7 bases identical to TRBD1. This CDR3 contains 14 residues. The V segment lost 10 bases and the J segment 5 bases; nucleotides outside the gene matches: 11. Germline values: CDR1 LNHDA, CDR2 SQIVND (reference sequence). The CDR3 here is CATSGTGVDQPQHF. The CDR3 DNA reads as TGTGCCACAAGTGGAACAGGGGTTGATCAGCCCCAGCATTTT.

This clonotype was detected ten times or more. The rearrangement links TRBV6-5 to TRBJ1-1; a possible D gene is TRBD1 (5 bases). This CDR3 comprises 17 residues. In germline, CDR1 is MNHEY, CDR2 SVGAGI. Trimming removed 0 bases from V and 1 base from J, with 15 bases in between. CDR3 sequence (DNA): TGTGCCAGCAGTTACTCGAGGCTAGGGGTGTGGAACACTGAAGCTTTCTTT. Its translation: CASSYSRLGVWNTEAFF.

A few counts support this clonotype. The chain combines TRBV2 with TRBJ2-7; TRBD2 aligns across 16 bases. CDR1 is SNHLY, CDR2 FYNNEI, per germline. V lost 6 bases and J lost 7; bases outside the gene matches: 3. This CDR3 contains 14 residues. The CDR3 here is CASRGLAGGQEQYF. CDR3 in DNA: TGTGCCAGCAGGGGACTAGCGGGGGGGCAAGAGCAGTACTTC.

V and J are TRBV10-3 and TRBJ1-1; no clear D. The CDR3 consists of 13 residues. V was cut by 3 bases and J by 1 base, with 6 bases left in between. CDR1 ENHRY and CDR2 SYGVKD come from the germline V gene. The CDR3 sequence is CAISETENTEAFF. The CDR3 bases are TGTGCCATCAGTGAAACAGAGAACACTGAAGCTTTCTTT.

This clonotype occurred many times. The chain has TRBV6-6 and TRBJ2-7; D may be TRBD2 (6 bases). V dropped 0 bases and J dropped 6 bases, with 12 bases sitting between them. CDR3 length equals 14 residues. Germline-derived CDR1 and CDR2 are MNHNY and SVGAGI (reference sequence). The CDR3 sequence is CASSYSRLTSEQYF. The DNA of the CDR3 is TGTGCCAGCAGTTACTCGAGGTTGACTAGCGAGCAGTACTTC.

This clonotype occurred once. The chain is built from TRBV6-1 and TRBJ1-2; 7 bases are a match to TRBD1. Germline-derived CDR1 and CDR2 are MNHNS and SASEGT. The V gene end was trimmed by 8 bases and the J gene end by 3 bases; junction bases not matched to a gene: 9. The CDR3 loop spans 14 amino acids. The chain's CDR3 is CASLPRGRYYGYTF. The CDR3 region has the DNA TGTGCCAGCCTACCCAGGGGGAGGTACTATGGCTACACCTTC.